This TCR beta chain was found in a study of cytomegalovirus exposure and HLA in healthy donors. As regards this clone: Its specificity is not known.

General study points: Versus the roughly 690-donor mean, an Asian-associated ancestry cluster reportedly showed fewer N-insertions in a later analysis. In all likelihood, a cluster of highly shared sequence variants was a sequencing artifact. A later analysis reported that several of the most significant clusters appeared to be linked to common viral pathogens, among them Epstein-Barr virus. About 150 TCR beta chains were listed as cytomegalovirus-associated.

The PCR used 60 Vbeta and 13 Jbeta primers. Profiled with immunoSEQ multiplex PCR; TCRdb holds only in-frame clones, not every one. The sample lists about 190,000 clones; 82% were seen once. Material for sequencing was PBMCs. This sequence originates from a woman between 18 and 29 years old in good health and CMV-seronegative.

The CDR3, as DNA: TGTGCCAGTTCGGAGAGGGCTCATGGCTACACCTTC. Its protein is CASSERAHGYTF. The J gene is TRBJ1-2, the V gene TRBV19; D is ambiguous. From germline, CDR1 is LNHDA and CDR2 SQIVND (reference sequence). The ends were cut back, 8 bases at V and 6 bases at J, with 13 bases in the middle. The CDR3 runs to 12 residues.